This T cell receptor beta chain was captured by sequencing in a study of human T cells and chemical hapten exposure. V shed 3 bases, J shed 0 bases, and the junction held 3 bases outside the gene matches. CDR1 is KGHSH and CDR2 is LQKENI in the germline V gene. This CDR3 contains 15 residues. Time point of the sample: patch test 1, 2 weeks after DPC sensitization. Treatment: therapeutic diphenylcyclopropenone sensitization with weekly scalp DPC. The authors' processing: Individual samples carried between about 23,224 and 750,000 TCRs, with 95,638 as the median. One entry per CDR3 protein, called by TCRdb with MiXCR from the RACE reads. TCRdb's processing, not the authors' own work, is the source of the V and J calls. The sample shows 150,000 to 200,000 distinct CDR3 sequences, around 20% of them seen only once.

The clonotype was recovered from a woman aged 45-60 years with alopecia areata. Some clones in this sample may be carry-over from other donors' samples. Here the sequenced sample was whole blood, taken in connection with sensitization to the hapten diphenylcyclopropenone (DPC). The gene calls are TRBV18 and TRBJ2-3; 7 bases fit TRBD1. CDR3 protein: CASSPTGTSTDTQYF. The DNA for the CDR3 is TGTGCCAGCTCACCGACAGGGACAAGCACAGATACGCAGTATTTT. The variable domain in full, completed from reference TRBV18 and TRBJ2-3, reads NAGVMQNPRHLVRRRGQEARLRCSPMKGHSHVYWYRQLPEEGLKFMVYLQKENIIDESGMPKERFSAEFPKEGPSILRIQQVVRGDSAAYFCASSPTGTSTDTQYFGPGTRLTVL.